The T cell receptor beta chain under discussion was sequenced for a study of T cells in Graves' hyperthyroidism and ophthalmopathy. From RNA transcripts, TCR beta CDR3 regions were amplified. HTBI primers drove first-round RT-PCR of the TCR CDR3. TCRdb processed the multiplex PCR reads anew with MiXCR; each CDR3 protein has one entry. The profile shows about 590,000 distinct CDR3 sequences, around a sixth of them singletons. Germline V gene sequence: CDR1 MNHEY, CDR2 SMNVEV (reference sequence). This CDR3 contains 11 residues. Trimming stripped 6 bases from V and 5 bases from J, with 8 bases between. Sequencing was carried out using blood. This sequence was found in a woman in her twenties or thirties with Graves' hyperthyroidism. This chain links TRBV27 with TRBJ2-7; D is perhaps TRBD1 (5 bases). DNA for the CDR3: TGTGCCAGCAGGCAGGGTGACGAGCAGTACTTC. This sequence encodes CASRQGDEQYF.